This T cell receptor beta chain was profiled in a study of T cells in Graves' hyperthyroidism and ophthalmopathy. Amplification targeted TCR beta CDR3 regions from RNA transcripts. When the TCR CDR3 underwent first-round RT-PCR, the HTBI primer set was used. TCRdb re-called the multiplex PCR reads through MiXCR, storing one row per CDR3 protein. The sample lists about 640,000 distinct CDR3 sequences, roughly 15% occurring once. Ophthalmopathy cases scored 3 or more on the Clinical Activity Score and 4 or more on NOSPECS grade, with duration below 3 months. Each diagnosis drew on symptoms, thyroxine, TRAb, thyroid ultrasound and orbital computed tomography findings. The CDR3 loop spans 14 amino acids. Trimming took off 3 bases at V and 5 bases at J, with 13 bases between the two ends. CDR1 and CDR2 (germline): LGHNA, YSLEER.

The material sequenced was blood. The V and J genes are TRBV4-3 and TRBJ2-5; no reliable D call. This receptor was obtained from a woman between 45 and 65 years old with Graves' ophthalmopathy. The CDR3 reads CASSQATTWETQYF. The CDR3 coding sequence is TGCGCCAGCAGCCAGGCAACAACTTGGGAGACCCAGTACTTC.